These 11 T cell receptor beta chains originate from one sample sequenced in a study of cytomegalovirus exposure and HLA in healthy donors. With 60 Vbeta and 13 Jbeta primers, the PCR was carried out. The data were produced by immunoSEQ multiplex PCR, yet TCRdb's version contains in-frame clones alone and is incomplete. Among fewer than 45,000 clones listed, 75% to 85% were seen once. The sequencing input was PBMCs. Source of these receptors: a male donor in good health and CMV-seronegative.

This clone has a single count. The chain links TRBV7-9 to TRBJ1-2; D gene unclear. V was shortened by 2 bases and J by 4 bases, with 14 bases between the two germline ends. Germline V gene lookup returns CDR1 SEHNR and CDR2 FQNEAQ (reference sequence). The CDR3 extends over 15 amino acids. CDR3 in DNA: TGTGCCAGCAGCTTACCCACAGTACTGATCTATGGCTACACCTTC. This gives the protein CASSLPTVLIYGYTF.

V is TRBV7-2 and J is TRBJ1-5; TRBD1 matches 7 bases. The CDR3 spans 14 residues. V was pared by 4 bases and J by 2 bases, with 2 bases of the junction left unmatched. Germline lookup yields CDR1 SGHTA and CDR2 FQGNSA. The CDR3 region has the DNA TGTGCCAGCAGCTGGGACAGCCGCAATCAGCCCCAGCATTTT. Translating it yields CASSWDSRNQPQHF.

This sequence joins TRBV2 and TRBJ1-5, with TRBD1 matching 7 bases. J lost 3 bases, V lost 2 bases, and 7 bases had no gene match. The CDR3 covers 16 residues. Germline loops: CDR1 SNHLY, CDR2 FYNNEI. The CDR3 DNA is TGTGCCAGCAGTGAAAAGGGGGGACAGAACAATCAGCCCCAGCATTTT. Translation gives CASSEKGGQNNQPQHF. Looking up the rest from reference TRBV2 and TRBJ1-5 gives the full variable domain: EPEVTQTPSHQVTQMGQEVILRCVPISNHLYFYWYRQILGQKVEFLVSFYNNEISEKSEIFDDQFSVERPDGSNFTLKIRSTKLEDSAMYFCASSEKGGQNNQPQHFGDGTRLSIL.

The chain carries TRBV28 and TRBJ1-4; possible D gene TRBD1, 5 bases. CDR1 is MDHEN, CDR2 SYDVKM, per germline. The length of the CDR3 is 15 residues. The ends were cut back, 4 bases at V and 3 bases at J, with 12 bases in the middle. Here the CDR3 reads CASSSAGRANEKLFF. CDR3 DNA sequence: TGTGCCAGCAGTTCGGCAGGGAGGGCTAATGAAAAACTGTTTTTT.

This chain joins TRBV7-9 and TRBJ2-3, with TRBD2 matching over 12 bases. Per germline, CDR1 SEHNR and CDR2 FQNEAQ (reference sequence). The V gene end was trimmed by 3 bases and the J gene end by 4 bases; junction bases not matched to a gene: 8. The CDR3 extends over 17 amino acids. CDR3 coding DNA: TGTGCCAGCAGCTTGTCTAGCGGGAGGGCCGAGGCAGATACGCAGTATTTT. It yields the protein CASSLSSGRAEADTQYF.

The chain has TRBV7-9 and TRBJ1-1; TRBD1 might be the D (5 bases). The CDR3 is 15 amino acids. V dropped 3 bases and J dropped 1 base, with 12 bases sitting between them. The V gene's germline CDR1 is SEHNR and CDR2 FQNEAQ (reference sequence). CDR3 DNA: TGTGCCAGCAGCTTGGGGGACTCCCGGAACACTGAAGCTTTCTTT. Amino acid sequence: CASSLGDSRNTEAFF.

This clone was recorded a few times. The chain combines TRBV6-5 with TRBJ2-2, with D perhaps matching TRBD2 (5 bases). There are 14 residues in the CDR3. Germline V lookup: CDR1 MNHEY, CDR2 SVGAGI. The V gene lost 6 bases and the J gene lost 7 bases, with 15 bases spanning the gap. The CDR3 region is CASRTLIGVGELFF. In DNA form, the CDR3 reads TGTGCCAGCAGGACATTAATCGGGGTCGGGGAGCTGTTTTTT.

This clone was counted between two and nine times. The chain links TRBV30 to TRBJ2-5, with a tentative D call TRBD1 (6 bases). The germline V and J ends were trimmed by 0 bases and 5 bases, with 19 bases remaining between them. Germline V lookup: CDR1 GTSNPN, CDR2 SVGIG (reference sequence). CDR3 length equals 16 residues. The chain's CDR3 is CAWSVLSYRAGETQYF. As DNA, the CDR3 is TGTGCCTGGAGTGTACTTTCGTACAGGGCCGGGGAGACCCAGTACTTC.

V and J are TRBV6-5 and TRBJ1-2, with D hard to call. This CDR3 comprises 12 residues. Per the germline V gene, CDR1 is MNHEY and CDR2 is SVGAGI. The CDR3 DNA follows: TGTGCAGCGCGTTCGGCTAACTATGGCTACACCTTC. Translation: CAARSANYGYTF.

This chain links TRBV6-1 with TRBJ2-1; 12 bases agree with TRBD2. V dropped 6 bases and J dropped 5; count of bases not matched to a gene: 2. Germline V CDR1 and CDR2: MNHNS, SASEGT. The CDR3 runs to 14 residues. CDR3 region: CASRTSGSHNEQFF. The CDR3 DNA is TGTGCCAGCAGGACTAGCGGGAGTCACAATGAGCAGTTCTTC.

V usage is TRBV11-1 and J usage is TRBJ2-7; D gene ambiguous. CDR3 length equals 14 residues. V was cut by 5 bases and J by 5 bases, with 16 bases left in between. CDR1 is SGHAT and CDR2 is FQDESV in the germline V gene (reference sequence). CDR3 nucleotides: TGTGCCAGCAGCCCGAAGAGAATGGGCGACGAGCAGTACTTC. Amino acid sequence: CASSPKRMGDEQYF.